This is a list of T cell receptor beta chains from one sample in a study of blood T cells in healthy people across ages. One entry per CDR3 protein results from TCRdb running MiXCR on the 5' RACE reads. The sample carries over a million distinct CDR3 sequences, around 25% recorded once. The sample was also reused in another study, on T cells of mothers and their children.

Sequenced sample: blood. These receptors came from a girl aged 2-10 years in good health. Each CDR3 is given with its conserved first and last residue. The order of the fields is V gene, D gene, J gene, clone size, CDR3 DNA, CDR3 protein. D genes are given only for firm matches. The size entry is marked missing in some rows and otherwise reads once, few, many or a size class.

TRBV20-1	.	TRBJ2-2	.	TGCAGTGCTAGAGATGGCGCCACCGGGCTCACCGGGGAGCTGTTTTTT	CSARDGATGLTGELFF
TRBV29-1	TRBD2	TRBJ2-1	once	TGCAGCTTATTTAGCGGGTACAATGAGCAGTTCTTC	CSLFSGYNEQFF
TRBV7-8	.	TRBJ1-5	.	TGTGCCAGCAGCTTATTGGGGGTGGGCAATCAGCCCCAGCATTTT	CASSLLGVGNQPQHF
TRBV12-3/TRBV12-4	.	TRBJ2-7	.	TGTGCCAGCAGTTTCCCTCGAAACGAGCAGTACTTC	CASSFPRNEQYF
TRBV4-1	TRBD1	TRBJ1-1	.	TGCGCCAGCAGCTCTCATTACGGACAGGGAAATACTGAAGCTTTCTTT	CASSSHYGQGNTEAFF
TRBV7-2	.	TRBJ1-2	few	TGTGCCAGCAGCACATCCGAGCCTTGGGGAGACTATGGCTACACCTTC	CASSTSEPWGDYGYTF
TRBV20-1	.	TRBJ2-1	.	TGCAGTGCACTTTTCCATGAGCAGTTCTTC	CSALFHEQFF
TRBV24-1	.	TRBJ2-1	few	TGTGCCACCAGTGAGAGGGACCAGGGAGGTCCCAATGAGCAGTTCTTC	CATSERDQGGPNEQFF
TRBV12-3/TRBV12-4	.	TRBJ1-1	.	TGTGCCAGCAGTCCCATTCCGACAGGCAAGACTGAAGCTTTCTTT	CASSPIPTGKTEAFF
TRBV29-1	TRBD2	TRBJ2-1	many	TGCAGCGTTGAAGGGGGTAGCGGGAGTCGTGAGCAGTTCTTC	CSVEGGSGSREQFF